The 4 T cell receptor beta chains presented below share a single source sample, sequenced in a study of identical twins. TCRdb re-called the 5' RACE reads with MiXCR, one entry per CDR3 protein. The table records 200,000 to 250,000 distinct CDR3 sequences, 7.5% of them present only once. In addition, the sample was reused for a study of yellow fever vaccine responses in identical twins.

Sequencing input: memory (CD45RO+) T cells sorted from blood. The receptors originated from a woman aged 18-35 years in good health.

The table lists this clonotype with a few counts. The chain joins TRBV3-1 to TRBJ1-6, with a tentative D call TRBD1 (6 bases). Trimming removed 1 base at V and 7 bases at J, with 11 bases between. In germline, CDR1 is LGHDT, CDR2 YNNKEL (reference sequence). The CDR3 runs 15 residues. The CDR3 bases are TGTGCCAGCAGCCAAGTTCGACAGGCCAATTCACCCCTCCACTTT. Its translation: CASSQVRQANSPLHF.

This clonotype was picked up many times. The chain recombines TRBV5-6 with TRBJ1-3, with a possible D match to TRBD1 (5 bases). Trimming took off 5 bases at V and 0 bases at J, with 9 bases between the two ends. The CDR3 length is 14 residues. From germline, CDR1 is SGHDT and CDR2 YYEEEE. CDR3 sequence: CASRWGSSGNTIYF. DNA of the CDR3: TGTGCCAGCAGATGGGGGAGCTCTGGAAACACCATATATTTT.

This clonotype turned up a few times. V gene TRBV20-1 combines with J gene TRBJ2-3, with D unresolved. V was cut by 5 bases and J by 5 bases, with 11 bases left in between. CDR1 is DFQATT and CDR2 is SNEGSKA in the germline V gene (reference sequence). The CDR3 extends over 12 amino acids. CDR3 DNA: TGCAGTGCTGCAGAAAGGGTAGATACGCAGTATTTT. Amino acid sequence: CSAAERVDTQYF.

The chain is built from TRBV21-1 and TRBJ2-2; the table's D call, TRBD1, has no DNA check behind it. TRBV21-1 is reported as a pseudogene. The CDR3 totals 15 residues. The CDR3 region has the DNA TGTGCCAGCAGCATCCGACAGGGGGGGGCCGGGGAGCTGTTTTTT. Protein sequence: CASSIRQGGAGELFF.